Below, 5 T cell receptor beta chains from the same sample are listed, as sequenced in a study of T cell clonality in common variable immunodeficiency. The assay was immunoSEQ multiplex PCR, and TCRdb's table has in-frame clones only and misses some. The data list over 30,000 clones, none observed once; around 3.3% falls to the top ten. The sample consisted of peripheral blood mononuclear cells. The receptor set was obtained from a person aged 18 to 75 in good health.

In its sample, this clone was seen many times. The CDR3 end falls 3 residues outside the read, so it is completed with the germline J gene. The rearrangement links TRBV29-1 to TRBJ2-1; 11 bases line up with TRBD2. CDR3 size: 15 residues. V lost 7 bases, J lost 8 bases, and 13 bases stayed unmatched. Per germline, CDR1 SQVTM and CDR2 ANQGSEA. The CDR3 bases that were read are TGCAGCGGTGAGGTAGCGGGAGGGCGGGGGGATGAG. This sequence encodes CSGEVAGGRGDE. The complete CDR3 sequence is CSGEVAGGRGDEQFF.

Note on this clone: The CDR3 end lies 3 residues beyond the end of the read and is filled in from the germline J gene. The V and J genes are TRBV7-2 and TRBJ1-2, with D unresolved. Germline CDR1 reads SGHTA; CDR2 reads FQGNSA. The CDR3 has 14 amino acids. The CDR3: CASSLVSSMMGYTF. The sequenced part of the CDR3 DNA is TGTGCCAGCAGCTTAGTGTCTAGTATGATGGGC. Drawing the rest from reference TRBV7-2 and TRBJ1-2, the complete variable domain is GAGVSQSPSNKVTEKGKDVELRCDPISGHTALYWYRQSLGQGLEFLIYFQGNSAPDKSGLPSDRFSAERTGGSVSTLTIQRTQQEDSAVYLCASSLVSSMMGYTFGSGTRLTVV.

The table lists this clone with many counts. The CDR3 end falls 3 residues outside the read, so it is completed with the germline J gene. The gene calls are TRBV11-2 and TRBJ2-5, with D maybe TRBD2 (6 bases). Germline CDR1 SGHAT, CDR2 FQNNGV. This CDR3 spans 13 amino acids. Trimming removed 3 bases from V and 5 bases from J, with 10 bases in between. This CDR3 reads CASSFVGGETQYF. CDR3 bases read: TGTGCCAGCAGCTTTGTTGGGGGGGAGACC.

This clone was counted ten times or more. The CDR3 goes on 3 residues after the read ends, and that part is filled in from the germline J gene. This chain uses TRBV13 with TRBJ2-5; TRBD2 matches 10 bases. CDR1 and CDR2 from the germline V gene are PRHDT and FYEKMQ (reference sequence). Trimming removed 6 bases from V and 5 bases from J; junction bases left unmatched: 12. The CDR3 is made up of 16 amino acids. The DNA read from the CDR3 is TGTGCCAGCAGAGGGCTAGCGGGAGTGGGGCGGGAGACC. As protein: CASRGLAGVGRET. The complete CDR3 protein is CASRGLAGVGRETQYF.

This clone was observed at least ten times. The CDR3 end falls 3 residues outside the read, so it is completed with the germline J gene. The genes are TRBV30 and TRBJ1-2, with D possibly matching TRBD1 (5 bases). Between the trimmed V and J ends, which lost 5 bases and 7 bases, there was a span of 17 bases. The germline gives CDR1 GTSNPN, CDR2 SVGIG (reference sequence). The CDR3 runs 13 residues. The part of the CDR3 DNA that was read is TGTGCCTGGGCGATAGAGGGGACTAGTGGC. It is translated as CAWAIEGTSG. The whole CDR3 sequence is CAWAIEGTSGYTF.